The 3 T cell receptor beta chains in this list originate from one sample, sequenced in a study of shared clonotypes between healthy human individuals. Generated by immunoSEQ multiplex PCR, the TCRdb table keeps only in-frame clones and is missing some. This table holds around 2.1 million clones, around 95% found once. Sequencing was done on a sample of naive CD4+ T cells sorted from blood. The subset was: CD45RA+ positively selected. Every receptor here comes from a man aged 18 to 30 in good health.

The sample holds a few counts of this clone. The identical CDR3 is also encoded by other nucleotide sequences in the sample. This CDR3 reads CAWSGQGATEAFF. The CDR3 DNA reads as TGTGCCTGGAGTGGACAGGGGGCAACTGAAGCTTTCTTT. The chain employs TRBV30 and TRBJ1-1; TRBD1 matches 10 bases. In germline, CDR1 is GTSNPN, CDR2 SVGIG (reference sequence). Losses at the gene ends were 1 base for V and 5 bases for J; bases not matched to a gene: 1. The CDR3 runs to 13 residues.

Here the CDR3 reads CASSLAEAHGYTF. The DNA of the CDR3 is TGCGCCAGCAGCTTGGCGGAGGCTCATGGCTACACCTTC. The V gene is TRBV5-1, the J gene TRBJ1-2; D ambiguous. From germline, CDR1 is SGHRS and CDR2 YFSETQ. The CDR3 totals 13 residues. Trimming took off 0 bases at V and 6 bases at J, with 9 bases between the two ends.

This clone occurred once. Distinct nucleotide sequences in the sample also encode this CDR3. V usage is TRBV18 and J usage is TRBJ2-7; TRBD2 agrees at 8 bases. CDR1 is KGHSH, CDR2 LQKENI, per germline. The CDR3 is 15 amino acids. J was trimmed by 4 bases and V by 2 bases; bases with no gene match: 7. CDR3 coding DNA: TGTGCCAGCTCACCAACTTCGGGAGGGCCGTACGAGCAGTACTTC. As protein: CASSPTSGGPYEQYF.